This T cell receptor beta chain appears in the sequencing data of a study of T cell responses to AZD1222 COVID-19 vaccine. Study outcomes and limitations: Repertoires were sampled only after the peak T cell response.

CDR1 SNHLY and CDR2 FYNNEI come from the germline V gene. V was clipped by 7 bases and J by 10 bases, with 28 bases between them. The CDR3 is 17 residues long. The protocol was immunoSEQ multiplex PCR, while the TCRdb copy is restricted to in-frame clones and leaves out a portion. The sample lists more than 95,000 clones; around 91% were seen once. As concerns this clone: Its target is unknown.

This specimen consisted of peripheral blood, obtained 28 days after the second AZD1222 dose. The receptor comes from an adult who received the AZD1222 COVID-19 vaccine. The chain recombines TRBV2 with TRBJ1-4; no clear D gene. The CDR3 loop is CASTRGSSKNFRGKLFF. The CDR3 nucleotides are TGTGCCAGCACCCGCGGGTCGTCTAAGAATTTTCGCGGAAAACTGTTTTTT.